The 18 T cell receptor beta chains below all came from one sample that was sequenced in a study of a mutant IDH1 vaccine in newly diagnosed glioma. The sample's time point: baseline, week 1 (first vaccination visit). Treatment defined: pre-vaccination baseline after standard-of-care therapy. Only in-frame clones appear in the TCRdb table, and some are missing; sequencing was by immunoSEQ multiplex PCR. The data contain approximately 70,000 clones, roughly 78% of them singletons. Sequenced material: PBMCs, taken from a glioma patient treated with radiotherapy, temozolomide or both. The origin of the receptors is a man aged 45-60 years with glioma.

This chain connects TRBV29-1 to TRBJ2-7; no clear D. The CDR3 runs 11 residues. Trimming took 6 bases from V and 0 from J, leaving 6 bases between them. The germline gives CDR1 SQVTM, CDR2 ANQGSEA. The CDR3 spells CSVRVSYEQYF. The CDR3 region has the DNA TGCAGCGTCCGGGTCTCCTACGAGCAGTACTTC.

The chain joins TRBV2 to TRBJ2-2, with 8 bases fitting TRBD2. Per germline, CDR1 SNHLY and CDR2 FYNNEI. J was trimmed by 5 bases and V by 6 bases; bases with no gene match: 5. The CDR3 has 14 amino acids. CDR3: CASRSGGLTGELFF. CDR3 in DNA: TGTGCCAGCAGAAGCGGGGGATTAACCGGGGAGCTGTTTTTT.

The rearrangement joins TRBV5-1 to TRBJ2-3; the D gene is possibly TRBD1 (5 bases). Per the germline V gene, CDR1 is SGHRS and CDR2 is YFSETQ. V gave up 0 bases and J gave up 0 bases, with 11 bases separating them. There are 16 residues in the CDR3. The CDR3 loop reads CASSLGAGLSTDTQYF. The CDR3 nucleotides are TGCGCCAGCAGCTTGGGAGCAGGGCTCAGCACAGATACGCAGTATTTT.

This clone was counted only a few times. This chain's CDR3 is CASMRVNTEAFF. Written as DNA, the CDR3 is TGTGCCAGCATGAGGGTAAACACTGAAGCTTTCTTT. The chain has TRBV6-5 and TRBJ1-1; D is uncertain. Trimming removed 7 bases at V and 2 bases at J, with 8 bases between. The CDR3 spans 12 residues. From germline, CDR1 is MNHEY and CDR2 SVGAGI.

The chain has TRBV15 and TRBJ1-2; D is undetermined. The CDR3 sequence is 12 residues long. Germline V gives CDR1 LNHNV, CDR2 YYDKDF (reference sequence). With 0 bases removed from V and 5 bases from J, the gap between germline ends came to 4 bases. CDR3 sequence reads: CATSREDYGYTF. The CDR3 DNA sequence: TGTGCCACCAGCAGAGAAGATTATGGCTACACCTTC. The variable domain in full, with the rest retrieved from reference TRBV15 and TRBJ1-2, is DAMVIQNPRYQVTQFGKPVTLSCSQTLNHNVMYWYQQKSSQAPKLLFHYYDKDFNNEADTPDNFQSRRPNTSFCFLDIRSPGLGDTAMYLCATSREDYGYTFGSGTRLTVV.

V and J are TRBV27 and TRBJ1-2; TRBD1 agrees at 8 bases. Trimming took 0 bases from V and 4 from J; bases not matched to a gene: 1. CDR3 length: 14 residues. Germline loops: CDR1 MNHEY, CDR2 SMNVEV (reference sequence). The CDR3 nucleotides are TGTGCCAGCAGTTTATCGCAGGGGGCCTATGGCTACACCTTC. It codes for CASSLSQGAYGYTF.

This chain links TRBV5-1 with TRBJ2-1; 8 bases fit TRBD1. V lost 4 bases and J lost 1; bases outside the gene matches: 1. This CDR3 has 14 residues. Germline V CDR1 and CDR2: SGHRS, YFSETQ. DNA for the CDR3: TGCGCCAGCAGCCGGGACAGGTCCTACAATGAGCAGTTCTTC. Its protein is CASSRDRSYNEQFF.

CDR3: CAWSVQGRVETQYF. As DNA, the CDR3 is TGTGCCTGGAGTGTTCAGGGCAGGGTTGAGACCCAGTACTTC. The chain couples TRBV30 to TRBJ2-5; possibly TRBD1 for D (5 bases). The germline V gene has CDR1 GTSNPN and CDR2 SVGIG (reference sequence). This CDR3 has 14 amino acids. Trimming removed 0 bases at V and 5 bases at J, with 13 bases between.

The CDR3 nucleotides are TGTGCCTGGAGTGTAAAGGGCCCGTCCGAGCAGTACTTC. Amino acid sequence: CAWSVKGPSEQYF. The rearrangement links TRBV30 to TRBJ2-7; D is uncertain. This CDR3 comprises 13 residues. Per the germline V gene, CDR1 is GTSNPN and CDR2 is SVGIG (reference sequence). Trimming cost V 0 bases and J 6 bases, with 12 bases left between them. The complete variable domain, with remaining parts taken from reference TRBV30 and TRBJ2-7, reads SQTIHQWPATLVQPVGSPLSLECTVEGTSNPNLYWYRQAAGRGLQLLFYSVGIGQISSEVPQNLSASRPQDRQFILSSKKLLLSDSGFYLCAWSVKGPSEQYFGPGTRLTVT.

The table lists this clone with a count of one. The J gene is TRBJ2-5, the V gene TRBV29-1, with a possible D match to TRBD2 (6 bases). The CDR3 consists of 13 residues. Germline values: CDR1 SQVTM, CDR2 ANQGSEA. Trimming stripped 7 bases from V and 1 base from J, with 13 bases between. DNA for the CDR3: TGCAGCGAGAGTGGAGCGGGCCAAGAGACCCAGTACTTC. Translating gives CSESGAGQETQYF. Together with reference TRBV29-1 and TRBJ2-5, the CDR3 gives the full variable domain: SAVISQKPSRDICQRGTSLTIQCQVDSQVTMMFWYRQQPGQSLTLIATANQGSEATYESGFVIDKFPISRPNLTFSTLTVSNMSPEDSSIYLCSESGAGQETQYFGPGTRLLVL.

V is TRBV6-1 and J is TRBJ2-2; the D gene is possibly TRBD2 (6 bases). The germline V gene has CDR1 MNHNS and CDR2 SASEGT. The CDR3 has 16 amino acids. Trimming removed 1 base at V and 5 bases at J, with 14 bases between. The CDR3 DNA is TGTGCCAGCAGTGAAGTGGGGGGAGACCTGACCGGGGAGCTGTTTTTT. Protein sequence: CASSEVGGDLTGELFF.

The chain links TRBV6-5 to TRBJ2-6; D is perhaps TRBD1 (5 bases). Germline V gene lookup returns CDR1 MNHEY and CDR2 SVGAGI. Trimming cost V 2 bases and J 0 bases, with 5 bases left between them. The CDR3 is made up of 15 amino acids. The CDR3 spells CASSYDSSGANVLTF. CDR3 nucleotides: TGTGCCAGCAGTTACGACAGCTCTGGGGCCAACGTCCTGACTTTC.

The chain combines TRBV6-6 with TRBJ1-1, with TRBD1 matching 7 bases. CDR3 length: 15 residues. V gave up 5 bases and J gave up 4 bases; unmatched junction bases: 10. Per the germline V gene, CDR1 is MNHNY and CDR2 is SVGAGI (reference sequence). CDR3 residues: CASSRLGQAGTEAFF. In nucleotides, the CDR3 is TGTGCCAGCAGTAGATTAGGACAGGCCGGCACTGAAGCTTTCTTT.

CDR3 nucleotides: TGTGCCAGCAGGTTACCGGGACTCCTAGGGGATGAGCAGTTCTTC. Amino acids: CASRLPGLLGDEQFF. The V and J genes are TRBV6-1 and TRBJ2-1; perhaps TRBD2 as D (6 bases). The CDR3 sequence is 15 residues long. Deletions cut 6 bases from V and 8 bases from J, with 20 bases between. Looked up from germline, CDR1 is MNHNS and CDR2 is SASEGT.

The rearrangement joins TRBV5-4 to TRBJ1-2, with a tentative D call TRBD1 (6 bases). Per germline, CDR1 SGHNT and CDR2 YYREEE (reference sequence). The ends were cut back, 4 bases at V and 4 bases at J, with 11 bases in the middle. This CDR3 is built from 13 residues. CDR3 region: CASSLQGLYGYTF. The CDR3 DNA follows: TGTGCCAGCAGCCTGCAGGGGCTCTATGGCTACACCTTC.

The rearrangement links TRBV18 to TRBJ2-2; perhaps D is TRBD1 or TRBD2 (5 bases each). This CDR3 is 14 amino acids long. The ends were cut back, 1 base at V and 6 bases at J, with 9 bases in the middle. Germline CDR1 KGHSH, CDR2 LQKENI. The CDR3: CASSPQGSAGELFF. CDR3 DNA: TGTGCCAGCTCACCACAGGGGAGCGCCGGGGAGCTGTTTTTT.

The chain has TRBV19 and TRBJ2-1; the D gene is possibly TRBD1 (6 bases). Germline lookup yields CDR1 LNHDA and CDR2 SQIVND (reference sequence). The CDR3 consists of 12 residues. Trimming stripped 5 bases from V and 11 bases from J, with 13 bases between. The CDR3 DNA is TGTGCCAGTAGTTTCACAGGGAGACAGCAGTTCTTC. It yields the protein CASSFTGRQQFF.

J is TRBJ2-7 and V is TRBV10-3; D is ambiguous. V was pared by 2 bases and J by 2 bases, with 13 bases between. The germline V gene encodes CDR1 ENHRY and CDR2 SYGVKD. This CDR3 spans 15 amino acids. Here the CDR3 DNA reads TGTGCCATCAGTGAGGGAACAGCCTATCCCTACGAGCAGTACTTC. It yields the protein CAISEGTAYPYEQYF.